These T cell receptor beta chains were read from a single sample in a study of cytomegalovirus exposure and HLA in healthy donors. Clones were read by immunoSEQ multiplex PCR, and TCRdb kept only the in-frame ones, dropping some. The sample shows about 190,000 clones, over 60% of them seen only once. Sequenced: PBMCs. The receptors shown here come from a man aged 25-45 years in good health and CMV-seropositive. Each CDR3 is given with its conserved first and last residue. A D gene is named only where the DNA matches it firmly. Size tells how often a clone was seen (once, few, many) or the class of an expanded clone, and some rows leave it out.

j_call,v_call,d_call,clone_size,cdr3_aa,cdr3_nt
TRBJ2-1,TRBV7-2,.,.,CASSLEASGGGNEQFF,TGTGCCAGCAGCTTAGAGGCTAGCGGAGGGGGGAATGAGCAGTTCTTC
TRBJ2-5,TRBV6-6,.,.,CASSFQFHETQYF,TGTGCCAGCAGTTTCCAGTTCCACGAGACCCAGTACTTC
TRBJ2-1,TRBV10-3,TRBD2,once,CAISETPLLAGGGNEQFF,TGTGCCATCAGTGAGACTCCTCTACTAGCGGGGGGAGGCAATGAGCAGTTCTTC
TRBJ1-1,TRBV29-1,.,once,CSGCQVTTEAFF,TGCAGCGGATGTCAGGTGACCACTGAAGCTTTCTTT
TRBJ1-1,TRBV19,TRBD1,.,CASSIGFRDRGNTEAFF,TGTGCCAGTAGTATAGGCTTCCGGGACAGGGGAAATACTGAAGCTTTCTTT
TRBJ2-1,TRBV15,TRBD2,.,CATSRDMASGRVYNEQFF,TGTGCCACCAGCAGAGATATGGCTAGCGGGCGCGTTTACAATGAGCAGTTCTTC
TRBJ2-2,TRBV20-1,.,.,CSARGGGELFF,TGCAGTGCTAGAGGCGGCGGGGAGCTGTTTTTT
TRBJ2-3,TRBV15,.,.,CATSRDRRSDTQYF,TGTGCCACCAGCAGAGATCGCAGGTCAGATACGCAGTATTTT
TRBJ1-5,TRBV19,TRBD1,.,CASSMGDRGGQPQHF,TGTGCCAGTAGTATGGGGGACAGGGGTGGTCAGCCCCAGCATTTT
TRBJ1-5,TRBV28,.,.,CASSPIPQSSNQPQHF,TGTGCCAGCAGTCCCATCCCGCAGTCCAGCAATCAGCCCCAGCATTTT
TRBJ2-7,TRBV9,TRBD1,.,CASSAAGGVHYEQYF,TGTGCCAGCAGCGCGGCAGGGGGCGTCCACTACGAGCAGTACTTC
TRBJ2-2,TRBV5-1,.,few,CASSLAAAGITGELFF,TGCGCCAGCAGCTTGGCCGCTGCGGGAATCACCGGGGAGCTGTTTTTT
TRBJ1-2,TRBV11-2,TRBD1,.,CASGPFAGGDGYTF,TGTGCCAGCGGCCCCTTCGCAGGGGGCGATGGCTACACCTTC
TRBJ1-1,TRBV11-3,.,few,CASSLVGGPHMNTEAFF,TGTGCCAGCAGCTTAGTAGGAGGGCCTCATATGAACACTGAAGCTTTCTTT
TRBJ1-1,TRBV18,.,.,CASSRGLENTEAFF,TGTGCCAGCTCACGGGGACTGGAGAACACTGAAGCTTTCTTT
TRBJ2-7,TRBV7-2,.,.,CASSWGRQSYEQYF,TGTGCCAGCAGCTGGGGGCGGCAATCGTACGAGCAGTACTTC
TRBJ2-3,TRBV9,.,.,CASSAGIGVTDTQYF,TGTGCCAGCAGCGCCGGAATAGGGGTCACAGATACGCAGTATTTT
TRBJ2-7,TRBV11-2,.,.,CASSLAYEQYF,TGTGCCAGCAGCTTAGCCTACGAGCAGTACTTC
TRBJ2-7,TRBV10-3,TRBD1,few,CAISIRGQGVGEQYF,TGTGCCATCAGTATCAGGGGGCAGGGGGTCGGCGAGCAGTACTTC
TRBJ2-3,TRBV30,TRBD2,.,CAWSVLAGGDTQYF,TGTGCCTGGAGTGTACTAGCGGGGGGAGATACGCAGTATTTT
TRBJ2-1,TRBV5-4,.,.,CASSLVSRNEQFF,TGTGCCAGCAGCCTAGTCAGTAGGAATGAGCAGTTCTTC
TRBJ1-5,TRBV19,.,few,CASSVRGQPQHF,TGTGCCAGTAGTGTCAGGGGTCAGCCCCAGCATTTT
TRBJ2-7,TRBV6-4,TRBD1,.,CASRSHTGDSGEQYF,TGTGCCAGCAGGTCGCATACAGGGGATTCGGGTGAGCAGTACTTC
TRBJ2-3,TRBV5-8,.,.,CASSPGDGSTDTQYF,TGTGCCAGCAGCCCAGGGGACGGGTCGACAGATACGCAGTATTTT
TRBJ1-2,TRBV5-6,TRBD1,.,CASSLVDRVLYGYTF,TGTGCCAGCAGCTTGGTCGACAGGGTTCTCTATGGCTACACCTTC
TRBJ2-7,TRBV2,.,once,CASKEGHEQYF,TGTGCCAGCAAGGAGGGCCACGAGCAGTACTTC
TRBJ1-4,TRBV28,.,.,CASSPADFTEGPLFF,TGTGCCAGCAGTCCCGCCGACTTCACGGAGGGACCACTGTTTTTT
TRBJ2-7,TRBV10-3,TRBD2,.,CAISLTSGESYEQYF,TGTGCCATCAGCTTGACTAGCGGGGAGTCCTACGAGCAGTACTTC